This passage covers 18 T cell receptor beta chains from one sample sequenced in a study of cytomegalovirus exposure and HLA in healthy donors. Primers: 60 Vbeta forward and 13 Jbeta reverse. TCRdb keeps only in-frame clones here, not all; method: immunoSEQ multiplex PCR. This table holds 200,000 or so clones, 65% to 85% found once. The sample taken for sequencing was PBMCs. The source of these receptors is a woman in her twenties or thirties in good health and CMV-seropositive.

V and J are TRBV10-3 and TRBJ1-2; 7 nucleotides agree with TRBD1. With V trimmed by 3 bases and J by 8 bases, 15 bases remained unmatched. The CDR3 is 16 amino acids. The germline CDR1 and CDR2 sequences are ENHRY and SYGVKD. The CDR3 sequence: CAISDRRTTGINGYTF. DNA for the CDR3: TGTGCCATCAGTGACCGCCGGACGACAGGGATTAACGGCTACACCTTC.

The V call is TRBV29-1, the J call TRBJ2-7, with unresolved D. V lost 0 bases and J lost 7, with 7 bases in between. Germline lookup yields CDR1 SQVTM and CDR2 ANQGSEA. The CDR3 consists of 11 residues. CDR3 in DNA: TGCAGCGTTGAAGATTCACTTGAGCAGTACTTC. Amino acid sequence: CSVEDSLEQYF.

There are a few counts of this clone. The CDR3 reads CASSRRQGPGETQYF. The CDR3 DNA sequence: TGTGCCAGCAGCAGACGACAGGGGCCAGGGGAGACCCAGTACTTC. The V and J genes are TRBV5-6 and TRBJ2-5, with 8 nucleotides matching TRBD1. Trimming removed 4 bases from V and 5 bases from J; junction bases left unmatched: 10. The CDR3 loop spans 15 amino acids. The germline V gene encodes CDR1 SGHDT and CDR2 YYEEEE.

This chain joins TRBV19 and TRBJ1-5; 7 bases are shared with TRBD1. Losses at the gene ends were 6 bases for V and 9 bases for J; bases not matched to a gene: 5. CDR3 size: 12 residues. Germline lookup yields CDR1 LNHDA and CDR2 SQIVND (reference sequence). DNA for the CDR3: TGTGCCAGTAGCCAGGGGGGTGGGCCCCAGCATTTT. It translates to CASSQGGGPQHF.

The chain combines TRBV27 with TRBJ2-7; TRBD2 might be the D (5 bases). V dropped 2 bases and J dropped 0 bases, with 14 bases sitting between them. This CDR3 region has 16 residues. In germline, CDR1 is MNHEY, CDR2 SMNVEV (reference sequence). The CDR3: CASSLTVSAYSYEQYF. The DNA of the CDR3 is TGTGCCAGCAGTTTAACGGTTAGCGCCTACTCCTACGAGCAGTACTTC.

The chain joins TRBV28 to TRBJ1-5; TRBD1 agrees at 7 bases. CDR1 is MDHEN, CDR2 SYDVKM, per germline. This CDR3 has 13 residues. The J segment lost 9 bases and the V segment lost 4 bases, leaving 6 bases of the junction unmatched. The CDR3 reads CASSWDSGRPQHF. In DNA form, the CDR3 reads TGTGCCAGCAGTTGGGACAGTGGCAGGCCCCAGCATTTT.

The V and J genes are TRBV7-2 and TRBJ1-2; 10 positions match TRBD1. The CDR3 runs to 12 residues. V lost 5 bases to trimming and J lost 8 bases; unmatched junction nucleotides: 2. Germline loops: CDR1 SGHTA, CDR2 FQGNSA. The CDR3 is CASSDRGLGYTF. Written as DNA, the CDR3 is TGTGCCAGCAGCGACAGGGGGCTCGGCTACACCTTC.

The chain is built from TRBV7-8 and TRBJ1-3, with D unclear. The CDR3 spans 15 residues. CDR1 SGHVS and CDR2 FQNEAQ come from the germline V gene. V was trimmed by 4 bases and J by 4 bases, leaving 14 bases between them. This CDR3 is CASSSYNTRGNTIYF. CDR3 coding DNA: TGTGCCAGCAGCTCTTATAATACCCGGGGAAACACCATATATTTT. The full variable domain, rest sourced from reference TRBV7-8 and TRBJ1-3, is GAGVSQSPRYKVAKRGQDVALRCDPISGHVSLFWYQQALGQGPEFLTYFQNEAQLDKSGLPSDRFFAERPEGSVSTLKIQRTQQEDSAVYLCASSSYNTRGNTIYFGEGSWLTVV.

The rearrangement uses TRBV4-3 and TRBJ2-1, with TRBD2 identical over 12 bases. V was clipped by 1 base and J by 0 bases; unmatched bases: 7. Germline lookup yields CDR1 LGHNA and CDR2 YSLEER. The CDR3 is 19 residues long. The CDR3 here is CASSQARTSGESSYNEQFF. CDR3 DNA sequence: TGCGCCAGCAGCCAAGCGAGGACTAGCGGGGAGAGCTCCTACAATGAGCAGTTCTTC.

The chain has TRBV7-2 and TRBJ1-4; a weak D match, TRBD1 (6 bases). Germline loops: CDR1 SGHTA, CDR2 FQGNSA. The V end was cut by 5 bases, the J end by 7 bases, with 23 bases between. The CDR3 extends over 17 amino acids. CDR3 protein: CASSRFRDTQHSEKLFF. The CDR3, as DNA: TGTGCCAGCAGCCGCTTCCGGGACACTCAGCATAGTGAAAAACTGTTTTTT.

The CDR3 spells CASSWTGNDQPQHF. CDR3 in DNA: TGTGCCAGCAGCTGGACAGGGAACGATCAGCCCCAGCATTTT. V gene TRBV7-8 combines with J gene TRBJ1-5, with 8 bases fitting TRBD1. The J segment lost 5 bases and the V segment lost 4 bases, leaving 4 bases of the junction unmatched. The CDR3 is 14 residues long. CDR1 and CDR2 from the germline V gene are SGHVS and FQNEAQ.

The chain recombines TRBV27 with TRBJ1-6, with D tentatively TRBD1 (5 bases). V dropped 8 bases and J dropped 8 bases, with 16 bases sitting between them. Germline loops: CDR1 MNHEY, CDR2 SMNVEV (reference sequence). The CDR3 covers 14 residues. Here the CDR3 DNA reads TGTGCCAGCTCTGACGGGGGGGGAGATTCACCCCTCCACTTT. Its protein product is CASSDGGGDSPLHF.

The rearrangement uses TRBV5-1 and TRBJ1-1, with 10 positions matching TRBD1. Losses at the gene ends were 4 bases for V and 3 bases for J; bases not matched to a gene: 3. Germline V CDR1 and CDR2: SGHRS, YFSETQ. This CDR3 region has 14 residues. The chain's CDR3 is CASSRTGGDTEAFF. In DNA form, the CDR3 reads TGCGCCAGCAGCAGGACAGGGGGGGACACTGAAGCTTTCTTT. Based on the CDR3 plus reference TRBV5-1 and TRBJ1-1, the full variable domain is KAGVTQTPRYLIKTRGQQVTLSCSPISGHRSVSWYQQTPGQGLQFLFEYFSETQRNKGNFPGRFSGRQFSNSRSEMNVSTLELGDSALYLCASSRTGGDTEAFFGQGTRLTVV.

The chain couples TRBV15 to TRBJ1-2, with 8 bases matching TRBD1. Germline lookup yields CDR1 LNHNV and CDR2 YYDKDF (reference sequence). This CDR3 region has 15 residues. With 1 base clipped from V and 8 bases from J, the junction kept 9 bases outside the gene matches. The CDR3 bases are TGTGCCACCAGCAGAGGTTACCGACAGGGGAGGGGCTACACCTTC. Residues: CATSRGYRQGRGYTF.

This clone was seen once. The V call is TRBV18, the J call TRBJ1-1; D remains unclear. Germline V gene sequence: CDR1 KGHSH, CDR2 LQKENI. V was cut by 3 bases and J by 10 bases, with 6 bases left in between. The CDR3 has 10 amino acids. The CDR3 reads CASSPGPAFF. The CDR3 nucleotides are TGTGCCAGCTCACCGGGCCCAGCTTTCTTT.

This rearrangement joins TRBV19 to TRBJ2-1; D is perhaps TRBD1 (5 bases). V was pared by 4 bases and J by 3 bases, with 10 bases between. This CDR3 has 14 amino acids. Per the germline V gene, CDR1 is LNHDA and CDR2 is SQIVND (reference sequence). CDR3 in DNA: TGTGCCAGTAGTAGCGACAGTTACTACAATGAGCAGTTCTTC. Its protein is CASSSDSYYNEQFF.

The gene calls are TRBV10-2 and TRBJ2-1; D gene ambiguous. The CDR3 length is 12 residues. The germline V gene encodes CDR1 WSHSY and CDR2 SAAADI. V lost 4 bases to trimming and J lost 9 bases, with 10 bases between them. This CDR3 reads CASSAPPGEQFF. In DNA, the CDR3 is TGCGCCAGCAGTGCCCCGCCGGGTGAGCAGTTCTTC.

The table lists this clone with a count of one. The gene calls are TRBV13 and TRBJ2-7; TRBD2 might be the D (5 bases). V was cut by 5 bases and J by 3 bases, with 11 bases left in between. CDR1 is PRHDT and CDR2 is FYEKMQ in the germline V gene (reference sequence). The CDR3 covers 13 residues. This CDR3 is CASSPAGIYEQYF. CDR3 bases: TGTGCCAGCAGCCCCGCCGGGATCTACGAGCAGTACTTC.